The 17 T cell receptor beta chains listed next were all sequenced from one sample in a study of T cell responses to AZD1222 COVID-19 vaccine. Method: immunoSEQ multiplex PCR; TCRdb's copy keeps in-frame clones and lacks some. Seen here are about 130,000 clones, about 89% observed once, and the top ten hold 8% to 13%. The specimen was peripheral blood, collected on day 0 of AZD1222 vaccination. These receptors all come from an adult in good health.

This clone was recorded only once. The chain employs TRBV5-1 and TRBJ2-5; 13 bases line up with TRBD2. In germline, CDR1 is SGHRS, CDR2 YFSETQ. This CDR3 is built from 16 residues. With 0 bases clipped from V and 7 bases from J, the junction kept 6 bases outside the gene matches. The CDR3 nucleotides are TGCGCCAGCAGCTTGGAAACTAGCGGGAGGGCCGGGACCCAGTACTTC. It encodes CASSLETSGRAGTQYF. Full variable domain (outside the CDR3, taken from reference TRBV5-1 and TRBJ2-5): KAGVTQTPRYLIKTRGQQVTLSCSPISGHRSVSWYQQTPGQGLQFLFEYFSETQRNKGNFPGRFSGRQFSNSRSEMNVSTLELGDSALYLCASSLETSGRAGTQYFGPGTRLLVL.

The chain is built from TRBV18 and TRBJ1-5, with 8 bases that match TRBD1. The CDR3 extends over 16 amino acids. V lost 1 base and J lost 6; bases outside the gene matches: 8. CDR1 and CDR2 (germline): KGHSH, LQKENI. Written as DNA, the CDR3 is TGTGCCAGCTCACCACTGGACAGGGCTAGAGGTCAGCCCCAGCATTTT. Translation gives CASSPLDRARGQPQHF.

The rearrangement uses TRBV6-4 and TRBJ1-1, with TRBD1 identical over 8 bases. The CDR3 runs 15 residues. Trimming removed 6 bases from V and 0 bases from J; junction bases left unmatched: 6. CDR1 and CDR2 from the germline V gene are MRHNA and SNTAGT. The CDR3 loop reads CASRRTGILNTEAFF. CDR3 nucleotide sequence: TGTGCCAGCAGACGGACAGGGATCTTGAACACTGAAGCTTTCTTT.

This clone occurred once. This chain links TRBV7-8 with TRBJ2-7; D unresolved. Trimming pared 4 bases from V and 4 bases from J, leaving 11 bases between. The CDR3 sequence is 13 residues long. Germline CDR1 SGHVS, CDR2 FQNEAQ. CDR3 region: CASSSGRMYEQYF. Written as DNA, the CDR3 is TGTGCCAGCAGCTCCGGACGTATGTACGAGCAGTACTTC.

The chain links TRBV30 to TRBJ1-2; D gene ambiguous. Germline CDR1 GTSNPN, CDR2 SVGIG (reference sequence). V lost 3 bases to trimming and J lost 1 base, with 12 bases between them. This CDR3 has 14 amino acids. The CDR3: CAWSHGLRNYGYTF. CDR3 DNA sequence: TGTGCCTGGAGCCATGGACTGCGTAACTATGGCTACACCTTC.

The CDR3 DNA is TGTGCCACCACTCGTTATAGCAATCAGCCCCAGCATTTT. Protein: CATTRYSNQPQHF. The chain has TRBV24-1 and TRBJ1-5; D gene unclear. The germline gives CDR1 KGHDR, CDR2 SFDVKD. V shed 8 bases and J shed 0 bases, with 7 bases lying between them. The CDR3 extends over 13 amino acids.

This chain links TRBV6-4 with TRBJ1-4, with 10 bases lining up with TRBD1. Germline V lookup: CDR1 MRHNA, CDR2 SNTAGT. The CDR3 is 16 residues long. Trimming took 1 base from V and 5 from J; bases not matched to a gene: 4. The CDR3: CASSDFWTGGNEKLFF. The CDR3 DNA reads TGTGCCAGCAGTGACTTTTGGACAGGGGGAAATGAAAAACTGTTTTTT.

This rearrangement joins TRBV30 to TRBJ1-1; D is uncertain. Germline V lookup: CDR1 GTSNPN, CDR2 SVGIG (reference sequence). Trimming pared 3 bases from V and 1 base from J, leaving 15 bases between. This CDR3 is 15 amino acids long. Here the CDR3 reads CAWRSQIRKNTEAFF. CDR3 bases: TGTGCCTGGAGGTCCCAGATACGCAAGAACACTGAAGCTTTCTTT.

This chain connects TRBV18 to TRBJ1-5, with TRBD1 as a possible D gene (5 bases). V was cut by 1 base and J by 7 bases, with 11 bases left in between. This CDR3 is 14 amino acids long. Germline V gives CDR1 KGHSH, CDR2 LQKENI. CDR3 amino acids: CASSPLGGPQPQHF. For the CDR3, the DNA is TGTGCCAGCTCACCACTCGGGGGACCCCAGCCCCAGCATTTT. The complete variable domain, with remaining parts taken from reference TRBV18 and TRBJ1-5, reads NAGVMQNPRHLVRRRGQEARLRCSPMKGHSHVYWYRQLPEEGLKFMVYLQKENIIDESGMPKERFSAEFPKEGPSILRIQQVVRGDSAAYFCASSPLGGPQPQHFGDGTRLSIL.

V gene TRBV29-1 combines with J gene TRBJ2-7; 7 positions agree with TRBD1. This CDR3 comprises 16 residues. With V trimmed by 4 bases and J by 0 bases, 12 bases remained unmatched. The germline gives CDR1 SQVTM, CDR2 ANQGSEA. The CDR3 nucleotides are TGCAGCGTTGGGGGACAGACCTCATTTAGCTCCTACGAGCAGTACTTC. It translates to CSVGGQTSFSSYEQYF.

The chain carries TRBV24-1 and TRBJ2-1; 7 bases map to TRBD1. Germline V gene data show CDR1 as KGHDR and CDR2 as SFDVKD. This CDR3 spans 18 amino acids. The V and J ends lost 4 bases and 6 bases, in that order; junction bases with no gene match: 17. For the CDR3, the DNA is TGTGCCACCAGTGACCCCTCCCCCATGACAGGGTCGGGCAATGAGCAGTTCTTC. Its protein is CATSDPSPMTGSGNEQFF.

V gene TRBV28 combines with J gene TRBJ2-1, with D tentatively TRBD2 (7 bases). V shed 4 bases and J shed 4 bases, with 14 bases lying between them. The CDR3 is made up of 15 amino acids. CDR1 and CDR2 (germline): MDHEN, SYDVKM. The CDR3 loop is CASSSWGGGYNEQFF. The CDR3 coding sequence is TGTGCCAGCAGTTCCTGGGGGGGCGGATACAATGAGCAGTTCTTC. The whole variable domain, filled in from reference TRBV28 and TRBJ2-1, reads DVKVTQSSRYLVKRTGEKVFLECVQDMDHENMFWYRQDPGLGLRLIYFSYDVKMKEKGDIPEGYSVSREKKERFSLILESASTNQTSMYLCASSSWGGGYNEQFFGPGTRLTVL.

The genes are TRBV5-4 and TRBJ2-1; 9 nucleotides line up with TRBD1. The J segment lost 5 bases and the V segment lost 4 bases, leaving 4 bases of the junction unmatched. CDR3 length: 14 residues. Looked up from germline, CDR1 is SGHNT and CDR2 is YYREEE (reference sequence). Written as DNA, the CDR3 is TGTGCCAGCAGCACGGGACAGGGCCACAATGAGCAGTTCTTC. This translates into CASSTGQGHNEQFF.

This clone was seen a few times. The rearrangement uses TRBV6-5 and TRBJ1-1; D ambiguous. This CDR3 region has 13 residues. Germline CDR1 MNHEY, CDR2 SVGAGI. Trimming stripped 7 bases from V and 1 base from J, with 10 bases between. CDR3 coding DNA: TGTGCCAGCACCGGGAGCCCGAACACTGAAGCTTTCTTT. The encoded protein is CASTGSPNTEAFF.

The rearrangement joins TRBV2 to TRBJ2-5; a weak D match, TRBD2 (6 bases). CDR3 length: 12 residues. Trimming took 7 bases from V and 5 from J, leaving 11 bases between them. Germline V gives CDR1 SNHLY, CDR2 FYNNEI. CDR3 region: CASNGGIETQYF. The CDR3 DNA follows: TGTGCCAGCAATGGGGGGATCGAGACCCAGTACTTC.

The chain links TRBV28 to TRBJ1-5, with 9 bases lining up with TRBD1. The germline V gene encodes CDR1 MDHEN and CDR2 SYDVKM. This CDR3 has 16 amino acids. The V segment lost 5 bases and the J segment 2 bases; nucleotides outside the gene matches: 7. The CDR3 spells CASSHYRGLGNQPQHF. Written as DNA, the CDR3 is TGTGCCAGCAGTCATTACAGGGGGCTCGGCAATCAGCCCCAGCATTTT.

This clone appeared once. The chain combines TRBV10-3 with TRBJ2-2; 11 bases map to TRBD2. V shed 3 bases, J shed 2 bases, and the junction held 8 bases outside the gene matches. The CDR3 is 18 amino acids. Per germline, CDR1 ENHRY and CDR2 SYGVKD. CDR3 coding DNA: TGTGCCATCAGTGACCTAGCGGGGGGCAGTTCAAACACCGGGGAGCTGTTTTTT. It codes for CAISDLAGGSSNTGELFF.